Only one count was recorded for the clone carrying this TCR beta chain. As yet, its antigen is unknown. Unmatched junction bases numbered 2, after V lost 2 bases and J lost 1 base. The CDR3 has 15 residues. Germline V gene data show CDR1 as ENHRY and CDR2 as SYGVKD. The patients all showed relapse after autologous stem cell transplantation, while their brentuximab vedotin exposure varied. This sample was taken from a study of PD-1 blockade in classical Hodgkin lymphoma. Points from the study as a whole: When set against healthy donors, newly diagnosed patients were reported to show lower baseline TCR diversity.

Assay used: immunoSEQ multiplex PCR; TCRdb lists only in-frame clones, some missing. The sample contains around 150,000 clones, just under 80% of which appear only once. This chain joins TRBV10-3 and TRBJ2-3; 8 bases fit TRBD1. This TCR was recovered from a human donor with classical Hodgkin lymphoma. Sequencing used peripheral blood mononuclear cells (PBMCs), obtained before the second cycle of nivolumab. CDR3 coding DNA: TGTGCCATCAGTGAGATGACAGGGGGCACAGATACGCAGTATTTT. Protein sequence: CAISEMTGGTDTQYF.